This T cell receptor beta chain derives from a study of post-analysis software for immune sequencing data. Study overall: Relapsing-remitting, secondary progressive and progressive-relapsing multiple sclerosis were all included among the disease courses.

Trimming stripped 1 base from V and 7 bases from J, with 14 bases between. The V gene's germline CDR1 is LGHDT and CDR2 YNNKEL (reference sequence). CDR3 length: 15 amino acids. Prepared TCR beta cDNA libraries contained unique molecular identifiers. Each CDR3 protein is one row after TCRdb ran MiXCR on the PCR reads. The sample includes about 820,000 distinct CDR3 sequences, approximately 53% of them seen just once. Of note for this clonotype: Antigen: not known.

Overall study findings and caveats: Patients had higher frequencies than controls of five TRBV segments, including TRBV5-6, TRBV5-1 and TRBV20-1. Controls' normalized Chao1 diversity significantly exceeded that of multiple sclerosis patients.

The sample comprised blood. The sequence was collected from a girl aged 10 to 17 with multiple sclerosis. V and J are TRBV3-1 and TRBJ2-1; TRBD1 might be the D (6 bases). This chain's CDR3 is CASSQAGTLKNEQFF. DNA for the CDR3: TGTGCCAGCAGCCAAGCCGGGACACTCAAGAATGAGCAGTTCTTC.